These 17 T cell receptor beta chains were sequenced from one sample in a study of blood T cell repertoires in COVID-19. The assay was immunoSEQ multiplex PCR, and TCRdb's table has in-frame clones only and misses some. The sample yields 95,000 to 110,000 clones, more than 70% seen once. The sample was peripheral blood. The receptors stem from a man between 40 and 49 years old with active or convalescent COVID-19.

The chain joins TRBV19 to TRBJ2-5, with a possible D match to TRBD1 (6 bases). The CDR3 consists of 13 residues. Trimming removed 5 bases from V and 3 bases from J, with 10 bases in between. Looked up from germline, CDR1 is LNHDA and CDR2 is SQIVND (reference sequence). The CDR3 protein is CASSHTGKETQYF. The CDR3 coding sequence is TGTGCCAGTAGTCACACAGGGAAAGAGACCCAGTACTTC.

This sequence joins TRBV3-1 (or the pseudogene TRBV3-2) and TRBJ2-1; 8 nucleotides match TRBD1. This CDR3 is 15 amino acids long. V gave up 4 bases and J gave up 0 bases; unmatched junction bases: 2. The germline V gene has CDR1 LGHDT and CDR2 YNNKEL (reference sequence). CDR3 residues: CASSLTGGSYNEQFF. CDR3 DNA: TGTGCCAGCAGCCTTACAGGGGGCTCCTACAATGAGCAGTTCTTC.

This rearrangement joins TRBV7-2 to TRBJ2-5; 13 nucleotides match TRBD2. The CDR3 is 15 amino acids. CDR1 is SGHTA and CDR2 is FQGNSA in the germline V gene. V trimming: 3 bases; J trimming: 4 bases; junction bases outside the gene matches: 2. The DNA for the CDR3 is TGTGCCAGCAGCTTCAGACTAGCGGGAGGAGAGACCCAGTACTTC. Encoded protein: CASSFRLAGGETQYF. The entire variable domain, with the rest obtained from reference TRBV7-2 and TRBJ2-5, is as follows: GAGVSQSPSNKVTEKGKDVELRCDPISGHTALYWYRQSLGQGLEFLIYFQGNSAPDKSGLPSDRFSAERTGGSVSTLTIQRTQQEDSAVYLCASSFRLAGGETQYFGPGTRLLVL.

This clone has just a few counts. V gene TRBV5-1 combines with J gene TRBJ1-5; TRBD1 agrees at 10 bases. Per the germline V gene, CDR1 is SGHRS and CDR2 is YFSETQ. The CDR3 is made up of 14 amino acids. V shed 3 bases and J 7 bases; nucleotides not matched to a gene: 4. The CDR3, as DNA: TGCGCCAGCAGCTGGGACAGGGGCGACCAGCCCCAGCATTTT. Translated, it gives CASSWDRGDQPQHF.

CDR3 in DNA: TGTGCCAGCTCCCGGGGGGGTACAAATGAAAAACTGTTTTTT. This encodes CASSRGGTNEKLFF. The J gene is TRBJ1-4, the V gene TRBV6-5; possible D gene TRBD1, 5 bases. The CDR3 contains 14 residues. Germline V gives CDR1 MNHEY, CDR2 SVGAGI. The V end lost 8 bases, the J end lost 5 bases, and 15 bases lay between the germline ends.

This chain's CDR3 is CASSVGLAPNYEQYF. The CDR3 DNA reads as TGTGCCAGCAGCGTAGGGCTAGCGCCTAACTACGAGCAGTACTTC. The genes are TRBV9 and TRBJ2-7; a possible D gene is TRBD2 (6 bases). The V gene's germline CDR1 is SGDLS and CDR2 YYNGEE. Trimming took off 0 bases at V and 3 bases at J, with 13 bases between the two ends. The CDR3 runs 15 residues.

The V and J genes are TRBV5-6 and TRBJ1-5; D remains ambiguous. From germline, CDR1 is SGHDT and CDR2 YYEEEE. The CDR3 is 13 amino acids. Trimming cost V 1 base and J 6 bases, with 8 bases left between them. This CDR3 reads CASSLTETQPQHF. CDR3 bases: TGTGCCAGCAGCTTGACAGAGACTCAGCCCCAGCATTTT.

The chain recombines TRBV6-6 with TRBJ2-2; TRBD1 matches at 8 bases. The V and J ends lost 4 bases and 3 bases, in that order; junction bases with no gene match: 1. The germline V gene has CDR1 MNHNY and CDR2 SVGAGI (reference sequence). The CDR3 has 14 amino acids. The CDR3 sequence is CASSLDRDTGELFF. In nucleotides, the CDR3 is TGTGCCAGCAGTTTGGACAGGGACACCGGGGAGCTGTTTTTT.

This clone was observed a few times. The V and J genes are TRBV5-1 and TRBJ1-1; D remains ambiguous. The germline V gene has CDR1 SGHRS and CDR2 YFSETQ. CDR3 length: 12 amino acids. The germline V and J ends were trimmed by 1 base and 5 bases, with 6 bases remaining between them. This CDR3 reads CASSLPGTEAFF. The CDR3, as DNA: TGCGCCAGCAGCTTGCCGGGGACTGAAGCTTTCTTT.

The chain carries TRBV4-2 and TRBJ2-7; 14 bases match TRBD2. Looked up from germline, CDR1 is LGHNA and CDR2 is YNFKEQ. With V trimmed by 3 bases and J by 3 bases, 7 bases remained unmatched. The CDR3 covers 17 residues. For the CDR3, the DNA is TGTGCCAGCAGCCATGGGGGACTAGCGGGAGTCAACTACGAGCAGTACTTC. Residues: CASSHGGLAGVNYEQYF.

This clone was seen just once. The chain has TRBV19 and TRBJ2-5; 7 nucleotides match TRBD1. Germline values: CDR1 LNHDA, CDR2 SQIVND (reference sequence). The V segment lost 6 bases and the J segment 4 bases; nucleotides outside the gene matches: 5. The CDR3 sequence is 13 residues long. This CDR3 reads CASSLTGRETQYF. The CDR3 region has the DNA TGTGCCAGTAGCCTGACAGGGAGAGAGACCCAGTACTTC.

This sequence joins TRBV4-3 and TRBJ1-1; 8 nucleotides match TRBD1. J lost 5 bases, V lost 4 bases, and 12 bases had no gene match. Germline V gene lookup returns CDR1 LGHNA and CDR2 YSLEER. CDR3 size: 16 residues. CDR3 nucleotides: TGCGCCAGCAGCCGCGTCCCTACAGGGGGGGGGACTGAAGCTTTCTTT. Its protein is CASSRVPTGGGTEAFF.

The chain recombines TRBV28 with TRBJ2-2; D might be TRBD2 (5 bases). This CDR3 is built from 15 residues. The germline V gene has CDR1 MDHEN and CDR2 SYDVKM. The V end lost 6 bases, the J end lost 5 bases, and 16 bases lay between the germline ends. CDR3 coding DNA: TGTGCCAGCAGCGACGACCCGGGGAGAACCGGGGAGCTGTTTTTT. It codes for CASSDDPGRTGELFF. Full variable domain (remainder filled in from reference TRBV28 and TRBJ2-2): DVKVTQSSRYLVKRTGEKVFLECVQDMDHENMFWYRQDPGLGLRLIYFSYDVKMKEKGDIPEGYSVSREKKERFSLILESASTNQTSMYLCASSDDPGRTGELFFGEGSRLTVL.

This clone was seen more than once but under ten times. The gene calls are TRBV29-1 and TRBJ1-1, with D possibly TRBD1 on 6 matching bases. Trimming stripped 4 bases from V and 6 bases from J, with 12 bases between. Germline lookup yields CDR1 SQVTM and CDR2 ANQGSEA. CDR3 size: 12 residues. Here the CDR3 reads CSVGQGIAEAFF. In DNA form, the CDR3 reads TGCAGCGTTGGCCAGGGGATCGCTGAAGCTTTCTTT. Variable domain in full (rest from reference TRBV29-1 and TRBJ1-1): SAVISQKPSRDICQRGTSLTIQCQVDSQVTMMFWYRQQPGQSLTLIATANQGSEATYESGFVIDKFPISRPNLTFSTLTVSNMSPEDSSIYLCSVGQGIAEAFFGQGTRLTVV.

The genes are TRBV11-2 and TRBJ1-5; TRBD1 might be the D (5 bases). V shed 1 base and J shed 15 bases, with 16 bases lying between them. The CDR3 has 13 amino acids. The germline V gene has CDR1 SGHAT and CDR2 FQNNGV. CDR3 nucleotides: TGTGCCAGCAGCTTAGGCAGGGCGGAAACTCCGCATTTT. Translated: CASSLGRAETPHF.

The chain couples TRBV18 to TRBJ2-5; D ambiguous. The germline V gene has CDR1 KGHSH and CDR2 LQKENI. Trimming stripped 2 bases from V and 2 bases from J, with 6 bases between. This CDR3 has 13 amino acids. CDR3 protein: CASSPGRQETQYF. DNA for the CDR3: TGTGCCAGCTCACCAGGCAGACAAGAGACCCAGTACTTC.

The chain links TRBV30 to TRBJ2-7; 8 nucleotides line up with TRBD1. The germline V gene has CDR1 GTSNPN and CDR2 SVGIG (reference sequence). The CDR3 is made up of 12 amino acids. The V segment lost 8 bases and the J segment 4 bases; nucleotides outside the gene matches: 7. Here the CDR3 DNA reads TGTGCCGAGAGCACAGGGGGGTACGAGCAGTACTTC. It specifies CAESTGGYEQYF.